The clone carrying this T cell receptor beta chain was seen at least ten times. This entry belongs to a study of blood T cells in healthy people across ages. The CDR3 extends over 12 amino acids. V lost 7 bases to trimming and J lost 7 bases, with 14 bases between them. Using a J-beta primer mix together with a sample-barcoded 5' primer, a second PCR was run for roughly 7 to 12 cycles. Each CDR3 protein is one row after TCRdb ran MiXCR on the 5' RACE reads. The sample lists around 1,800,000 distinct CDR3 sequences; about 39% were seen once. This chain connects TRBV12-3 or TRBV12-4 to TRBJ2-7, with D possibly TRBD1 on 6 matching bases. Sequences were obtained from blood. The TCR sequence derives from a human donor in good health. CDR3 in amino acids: CASTFGQGEQYF. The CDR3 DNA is TGTGCCAGCACTTTCGGGCAGGGGGAGCAGTACTTC.